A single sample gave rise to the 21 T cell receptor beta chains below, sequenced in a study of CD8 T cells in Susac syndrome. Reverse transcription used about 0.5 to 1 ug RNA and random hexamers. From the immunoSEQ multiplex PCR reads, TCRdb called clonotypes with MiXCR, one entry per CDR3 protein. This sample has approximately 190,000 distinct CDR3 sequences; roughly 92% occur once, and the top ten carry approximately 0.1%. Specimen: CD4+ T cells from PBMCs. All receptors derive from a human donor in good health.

CDR3 sequence: CASSQDWSLGTQYF. Here the CDR3 DNA reads TGCGCCAGCAGCCAAGATTGGTCTTTGGGGACCCAGTACTTC. V and J are TRBV4-3 and TRBJ2-5; D remains ambiguous. Trimming pared 0 bases from V and 7 bases from J, leaving 12 bases between. The CDR3 totals 14 residues. Germline assignment: CDR1 LGHNA and CDR2 YSLEER.

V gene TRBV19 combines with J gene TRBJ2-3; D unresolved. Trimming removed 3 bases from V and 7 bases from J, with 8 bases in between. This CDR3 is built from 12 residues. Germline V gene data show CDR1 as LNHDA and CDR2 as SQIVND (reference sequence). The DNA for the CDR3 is TGTGCCAGTAGTATCTCTGAAAATACGCAGTATTTT. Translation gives CASSISENTQYF.

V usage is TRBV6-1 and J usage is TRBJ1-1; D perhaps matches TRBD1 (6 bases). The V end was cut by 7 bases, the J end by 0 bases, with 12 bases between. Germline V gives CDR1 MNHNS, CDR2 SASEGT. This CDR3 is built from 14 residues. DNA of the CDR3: TGTGCCAGCATTCTACAGGGAATGAACACTGAAGCTTTCTTT. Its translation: CASILQGMNTEAFF.

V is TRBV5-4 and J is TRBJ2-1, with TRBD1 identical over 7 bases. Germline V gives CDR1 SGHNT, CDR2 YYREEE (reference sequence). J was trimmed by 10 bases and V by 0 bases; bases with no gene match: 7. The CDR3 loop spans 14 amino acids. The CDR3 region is CASSLAGTANEQFF. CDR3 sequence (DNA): TGTGCCAGCAGCTTGGCCGGGACAGCTAACGAGCAGTTCTTC. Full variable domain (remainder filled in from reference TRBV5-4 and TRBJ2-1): ETGVTQSPTHLIKTRGQQVTLRCSSQSGHNTVSWYQQALGQGPQFIFQYYREEENGRGNFPPRFSGLQFPNYSSELNVNALELDDSALYLCASSLAGTANEQFFGPGTRLTVL.

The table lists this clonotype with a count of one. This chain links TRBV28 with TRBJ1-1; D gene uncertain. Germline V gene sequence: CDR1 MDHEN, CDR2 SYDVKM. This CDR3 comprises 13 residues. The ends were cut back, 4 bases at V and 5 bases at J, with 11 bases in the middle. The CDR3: CASSSPDRTEAFF. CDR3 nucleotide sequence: TGTGCCAGCAGTTCACCGGACCGAACTGAAGCTTTCTTT.

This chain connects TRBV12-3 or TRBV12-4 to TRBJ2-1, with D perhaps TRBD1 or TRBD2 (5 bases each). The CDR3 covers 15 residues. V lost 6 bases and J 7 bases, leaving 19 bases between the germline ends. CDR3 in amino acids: CASSLRGNGVNEQFF. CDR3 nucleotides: TGTGCCAGCAGCTTAAGGGGAAACGGGGTGAATGAGCAGTTCTTC.

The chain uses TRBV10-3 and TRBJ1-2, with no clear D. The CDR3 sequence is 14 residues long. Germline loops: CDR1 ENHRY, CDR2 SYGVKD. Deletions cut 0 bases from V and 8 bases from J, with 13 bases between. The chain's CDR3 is CAISESSFGLGYTF. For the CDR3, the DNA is TGTGCCATCAGTGAGTCGAGTTTTGGTCTCGGCTACACCTTC.

DNA for the CDR3: TGCAGCGTTCCCACCTCCCCAGCGGGGGGGCTCGCAGATACGCAGTATTTT. Translating it yields CSVPTSPAGGLADTQYF. The chain links TRBV29-1 to TRBJ2-3; TRBD2 agrees at 10 bases. This CDR3 region has 17 residues. Germline V gene lookup returns CDR1 SQVTM and CDR2 ANQGSEA. Germline trimming cut 5 bases from V and 4 bases from J; bases unmatched to any gene: 15.

The CDR3 region is CASNLQGANSPLHF. Written as DNA, the CDR3 is TGTGCCAGCAATCTACAGGGGGCTAATTCACCCCTCCACTTT. V usage is TRBV6-2 or TRBV6-3 and J usage is TRBJ1-6; 9 nucleotides agree with TRBD1. The germline CDR1 and CDR2 sequences are MNHEY and SVGEGT. With V trimmed by 7 bases and J by 6 bases, 4 bases remained unmatched. The CDR3 is 14 amino acids.

The CDR3 loop reads CASSLGLRDITTDTQYF. CDR3 sequence (DNA): TGTGCCAGCAGCTTAGGCCTCCGGGACATTACCACAGATACGCAGTATTTT. The chain is built from TRBV7-8 and TRBJ2-3; D perhaps matches TRBD1 (6 bases). V gave up 1 base and J gave up 2 bases, with 16 bases separating them. CDR1 and CDR2 (germline): SGHVS, FQNEAQ. There are 17 residues in the CDR3. The whole variable domain, remainder taken from reference TRBV7-8 and TRBJ2-3, is GAGVSQSPRYKVAKRGQDVALRCDPISGHVSLFWYQQALGQGPEFLTYFQNEAQLDKSGLPSDRFFAERPEGSVSTLKIQRTQQEDSAVYLCASSLGLRDITTDTQYFGPGTRLTVL.

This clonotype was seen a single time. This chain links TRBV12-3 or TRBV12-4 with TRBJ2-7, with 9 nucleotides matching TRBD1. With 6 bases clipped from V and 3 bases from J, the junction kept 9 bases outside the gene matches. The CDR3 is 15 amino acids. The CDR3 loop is CASRETGGKIYEQYF. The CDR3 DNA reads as TGTGCCAGCAGGGAGACAGGGGGAAAAATCTACGAGCAGTACTTC.

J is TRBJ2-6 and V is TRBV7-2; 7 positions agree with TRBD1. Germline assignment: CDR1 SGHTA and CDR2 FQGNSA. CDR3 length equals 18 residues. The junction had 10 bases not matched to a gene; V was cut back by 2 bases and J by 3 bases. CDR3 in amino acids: CASSLRGQGVYGANVLTF. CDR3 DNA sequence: TGTGCCAGCAGCTTAAGGGGGCAGGGGGTTTATGGGGCCAACGTCCTGACTTTC.

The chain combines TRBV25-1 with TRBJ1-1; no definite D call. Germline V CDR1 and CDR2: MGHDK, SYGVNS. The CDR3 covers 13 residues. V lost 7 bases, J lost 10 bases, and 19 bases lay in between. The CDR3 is CASITPGVVRAFF. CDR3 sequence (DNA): TGTGCCAGCATAACCCCGGGTGTGGTGCGAGCTTTCTTT.

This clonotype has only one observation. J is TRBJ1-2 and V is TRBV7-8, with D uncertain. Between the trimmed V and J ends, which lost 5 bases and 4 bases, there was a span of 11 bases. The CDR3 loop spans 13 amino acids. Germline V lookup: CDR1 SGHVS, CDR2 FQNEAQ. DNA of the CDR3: TGTGCCAGCAGCCCATCACTACTCTATGGCTACACCTTC. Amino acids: CASSPSLLYGYTF.

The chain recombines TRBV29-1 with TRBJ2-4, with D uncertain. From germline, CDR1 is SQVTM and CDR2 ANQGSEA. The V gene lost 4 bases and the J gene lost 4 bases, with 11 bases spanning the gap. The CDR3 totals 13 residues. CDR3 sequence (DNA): TGCAGCGTTGCGCAGCTGCTAAAAAACATTCAGTACTTC. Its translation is CSVAQLLKNIQYF. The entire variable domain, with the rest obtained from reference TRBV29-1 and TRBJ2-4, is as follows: SAVISQKPSRDICQRGTSLTIQCQVDSQVTMMFWYRQQPGQSLTLIATANQGSEATYESGFVIDKFPISRPNLTFSTLTVSNMSPEDSSIYLCSVAQLLKNIQYFGAGTRLSVL.

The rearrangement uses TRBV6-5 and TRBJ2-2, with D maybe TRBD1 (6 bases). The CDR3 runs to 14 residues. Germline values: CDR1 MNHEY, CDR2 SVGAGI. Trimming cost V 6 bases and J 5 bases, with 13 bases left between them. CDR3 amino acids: CASSPQGKTGELFF. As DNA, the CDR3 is TGTGCCAGCAGCCCACAGGGAAAGACCGGGGAGCTGTTTTTT.

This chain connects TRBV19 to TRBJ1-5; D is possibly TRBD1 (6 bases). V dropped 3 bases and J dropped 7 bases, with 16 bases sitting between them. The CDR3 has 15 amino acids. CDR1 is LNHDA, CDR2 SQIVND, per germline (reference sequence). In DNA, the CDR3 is TGTGCCAGTAGTATGGAAAGCCCGGGGGCCCAGCCCCAGCATTTT. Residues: CASSMESPGAQPQHF.

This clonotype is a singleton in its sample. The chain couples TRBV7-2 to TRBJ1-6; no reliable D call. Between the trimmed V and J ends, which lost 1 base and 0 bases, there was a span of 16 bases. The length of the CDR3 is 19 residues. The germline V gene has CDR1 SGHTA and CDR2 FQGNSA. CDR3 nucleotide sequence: TGTGCCAGCAGCTTAGTGGTTGGGAGCTCAAGCTCCTATAATTCACCCCTCCACTTT. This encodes CASSLVVGSSSSYNSPLHF.

This CDR3 reads CASSLFQGGFVYEQYV. For the CDR3, the DNA is TGTGCCAGCAGTTTGTTCCAGGGTGGGTTCGTCTACGAGCAGTACGTC. V and J are TRBV28 and TRBJ2-7, with D possibly matching TRBD1 (5 bases). Deletions cut 3 bases from V and 3 bases from J, with 18 bases between. The CDR3 is 16 residues long. Germline assignment: CDR1 MDHEN and CDR2 SYDVKM.

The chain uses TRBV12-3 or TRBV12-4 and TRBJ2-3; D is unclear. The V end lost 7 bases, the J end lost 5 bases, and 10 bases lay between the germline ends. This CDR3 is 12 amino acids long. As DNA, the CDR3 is TGTGCCAGCACCCTGATCAGAGATACGCAGTATTTT. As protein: CASTLIRDTQYF.

The CDR3 DNA sequence: TGTGCCAGTACTTCCTGGTGGGCTCTGGAGCAGTACGTC. Translation gives CASTSWWALEQYV. This chain uses TRBV19 with TRBJ2-7; D unresolved. The length of the CDR3 is 13 residues. Per the germline V gene, CDR1 is LNHDA and CDR2 is SQIVND (reference sequence). V dropped 7 bases and J dropped 7 bases, with 17 bases sitting between them.